The 13 T cell receptor beta chains reported below all come from one sample, sequenced in a study of blood T cell repertoires in COVID-19. Sequencing was performed with immunoSEQ multiplex PCR; in TCRdb, only in-frame clones are kept and a portion is missing. Among roughly 110,000 clones, 71% were seen once, and the ten largest hold more than 0.8%. Specimen: peripheral blood. These receptors originate from a human donor with acute or convalescent COVID-19. The donor label of this sample is uncertain.

The rearrangement uses TRBV28 and TRBJ2-1, with TRBD2 identical over 11 bases. CDR3 length equals 18 residues. The V and J ends lost 4 bases and 8 bases, in that order; junction bases with no gene match: 16. Germline CDR1 MDHEN, CDR2 SYDVKM. CDR3 sequence reads: CASSSVRLRLAGSDEQFF. CDR3 nucleotide sequence: TGTGCCAGCAGTTCGGTCCGATTAAGACTAGCGGGGTCCGATGAGCAGTTCTTC. Full variable domain (rest looked up from reference TRBV28 and TRBJ2-1): DVKVTQSSRYLVKRTGEKVFLECVQDMDHENMFWYRQDPGLGLRLIYFSYDVKMKEKGDIPEGYSVSREKKERFSLILESASTNQTSMYLCASSSVRLRLAGSDEQFFGPGTRLTVL.

This clone has only a few counts. The chain has TRBV19 and TRBJ1-1, with no clear D. Germline-derived CDR1 and CDR2 are LNHDA and SQIVND (reference sequence). This CDR3 contains 14 residues. V dropped 7 bases and J dropped 3 bases, with 15 bases sitting between them. CDR3 DNA: TGTGCCAGTATGCTAGACTCCGAGGACACTGAAGCTTTCTTT. Protein: CASMLDSEDTEAFF.

J is TRBJ1-3 and V is TRBV12-3 or TRBV12-4; D perhaps matches TRBD1 (5 bases). Trimming took 11 bases from V and 1 from J, leaving 12 bases between them. This CDR3 has 13 residues. CDR3 in amino acids: CAVKEGSGNTIYF. As DNA, the CDR3 is TGTGCCGTTAAGGAGGGGTCTGGAAACACCATATATTTT.

This chain uses TRBV28 with TRBJ1-2; D might be TRBD1 (5 bases). This CDR3 spans 14 amino acids. The germline V gene has CDR1 MDHEN and CDR2 SYDVKM. Trimming shortened V by 2 bases and J by 4 bases, and 11 bases separated the two germline ends. The CDR3: CASSLGGVVYGYTF. The CDR3 DNA is TGTGCCAGCAGTTTAGGAGGGGTCGTCTATGGCTACACCTTC.

CDR3: CASSPTMRETQYF. The CDR3 bases are TGTGCCAGCTCACCGACGATGAGGGAGACCCAGTACTTC. This chain connects TRBV18 to TRBJ2-5; no clear D. Germline-derived CDR1 and CDR2 are KGHSH and LQKENI. The CDR3 has 13 residues. Trimming shortened V by 3 bases and J by 5 bases, and 10 bases separated the two germline ends.

The V gene is TRBV19, the J gene TRBJ1-3, with D unclear. Per the germline V gene, CDR1 is LNHDA and CDR2 is SQIVND (reference sequence). The CDR3 runs to 15 residues. The V gene lost 3 bases and the J gene lost 2 bases, with 11 bases spanning the gap. The CDR3 reads CASSIPGRTGNTIYF. CDR3 DNA: TGTGCCAGTAGTATCCCAGGCAGAACTGGAAACACCATATATTTT.

This clone showed up just a few times. The chain is built from TRBV28 and TRBJ1-1, with a weak D call TRBD1 (6 bases). Trimming pared 4 bases from V and 5 bases from J, leaving 14 bases between. The CDR3 contains 14 residues. Germline V CDR1 and CDR2: MDHEN, SYDVKM. The CDR3 region is CASSYYRVGTEAFF. The DNA of the CDR3 is TGTGCCAGCAGTTACTACAGGGTGGGGACTGAAGCTTTCTTT. The whole variable domain, remainder taken from reference TRBV28 and TRBJ1-1, is DVKVTQSSRYLVKRTGEKVFLECVQDMDHENMFWYRQDPGLGLRLIYFSYDVKMKEKGDIPEGYSVSREKKERFSLILESASTNQTSMYLCASSYYRVGTEAFFGQGTRLTVV.

For the CDR3, the DNA is TGCGCCAGCAGCGAGACAGGGGGTGGAGAAAAACTGTTTTTT. Its protein is CASSETGGGEKLFF. The genes are TRBV5-1 and TRBJ1-4; 9 bases match TRBD1. Germline-derived CDR1 and CDR2 are SGHRS and YFSETQ. J gave up 8 bases and V 4 bases, and 6 bases lay outside the gene matches. CDR3 length: 14 amino acids.

This clone was observed a handful of times. The chain links TRBV4-1 to TRBJ1-1; 9 bases align to TRBD1. This CDR3 spans 17 amino acids. J lost 0 bases, V lost 4 bases, and 9 bases had no gene match. Germline V gene lookup returns CDR1 MGHRA and CDR2 YSYEKL. The CDR3 sequence: CASSLLQGALMNTEAFF. The CDR3 DNA follows: TGCGCCAGCAGCCTTTTACAGGGGGCGCTTATGAACACTGAAGCTTTCTTT.

The chain is built from TRBV30 and TRBJ1-2; 7 nucleotides align to TRBD1. The CDR3 consists of 13 residues. Germline loops: CDR1 GTSNPN, CDR2 SVGIG (reference sequence). V lost 3 bases to trimming and J lost 6 bases; unmatched junction nucleotides: 7. The CDR3 here is CAWSGGGFDGYTF. The CDR3 DNA sequence: TGTGCCTGGAGCGGAGGGGGCTTCGATGGCTACACCTTC.

This clone was detected many times. CDR3 residues: CASSSQGSGANVLTF. DNA for the CDR3: TGTGCCAGCAGCTCCCAGGGTTCCGGGGCCAACGTCCTGACTTTC. The genes are TRBV5-4 and TRBJ2-6; TRBD1 might be the D (5 bases). The CDR3 is made up of 15 amino acids. Germline CDR1 and CDR2: SGHNT and YYREEE (reference sequence). The ends were cut back, 3 bases at V and 4 bases at J, with 11 bases in the middle.

The chain links TRBV6-4 to TRBJ2-3; TRBD2 aligns across 15 bases. V shed 3 bases and J 2 bases; nucleotides not matched to a gene: 3. This CDR3 region has 17 residues. Germline CDR1 reads MRHNA; CDR2 reads SNTAGT. The CDR3 nucleotides are TGTGCCAGCAGTGAAGGACTAGCGGGGGGGCCCACAGATACGCAGTATTTT. It translates to CASSEGLAGGPTDTQYF.

This rearrangement joins TRBV10-3 to TRBJ1-2, with D possibly TRBD1 on 5 matching bases. Germline CDR1 is ENHRY and CDR2 is SYGVKD. V was pared by 10 bases and J by 5 bases, with 14 bases between. The length of the CDR3 is 12 residues. The CDR3 protein is CATVDGGYGYTF. The DNA for the CDR3 is TGTGCCACCGTCGACGGGGGGTATGGCTACACCTTC.